The clone carrying this T cell receptor (beta chain) was seen a few times. Its antigen is unidentified. Diagnosis of hyperthyroidism was new in patients aged 18 to 65, and its duration was under 2 months. The study based diagnoses on clinical symptoms, serum thyroxine and TRAb, thyroid ultrasound and orbital computed tomography. Germline V gene sequence: CDR1 SGHRS, CDR2 YFSETQ. CDR3 length: 15 amino acids. The ends were cut back, 0 bases at V and 0 bases at J, with 10 bases in the middle. This sample is drawn from a study of T cells in Graves' hyperthyroidism and ophthalmopathy. Study observations and caveats: Stable hyperthyroidism was separated from ophthalmopathy by a model based on 13 V-J features.

Regions amplified from RNA transcripts were the TCR beta CDR3 regions. A set of HTBI primers served as the primers for a first-round RT-PCR of the TCR CDR3. TCRdb reprocessed the multiplex PCR reads via MiXCR and lists one record per CDR3 protein. The sample has some 720,000 distinct CDR3 sequences, roughly 15% seen once; the top ten hold 8.4%. The receptor was derived from a man aged 18 to 29 with Graves' hyperthyroidism. The material sequenced was blood. The chain employs TRBV5-1 and TRBJ2-7; the D gene could be TRBD1 or TRBD2 (5 bases each). Written as DNA, the CDR3 is TGCGCCAGCAGCTTGGAACGGGGCTACTCCTACGAGCAGTACTTC. Its translation is CASSLERGYSYEQYF.